The clone carrying this T cell receptor beta chain occurred many times. What it binds is not known. Amplified TCR beta CDR3 regions came from RNA transcripts. The TCR CDR3 was amplified in a first-round RT-PCR using the HTBI primer set. TCRdb reprocessed the multiplex PCR reads via MiXCR and lists one record per CDR3 protein. The sample contains under 300,000 distinct CDR3 sequences, approximately 12% of which appear only once. This sample was included in a study of T cells in Graves' hyperthyroidism and ophthalmopathy. In patients aged 18 to 65, hyperthyroidism was newly diagnosed, with duration under 2 months. Study-wide results and limits: Most expanded thyroid clonotypes above 0.001 also appeared in blood.

Between the trimmed V and J ends, which lost 8 bases and 5 bases, there was a span of 17 bases. This CDR3 is 14 amino acids long. Germline V gene lookup returns CDR1 KGHDR and CDR2 SFDVKD. Sequencing was carried out using blood. The V gene is TRBV24-1, the J gene TRBJ1-2; possible D gene TRBD1, 5 bases. The clonotype was recovered from a woman aged 25 to 39 with Graves' hyperthyroidism that later progressed to Graves' ophthalmopathy. CDR3 nucleotide sequence: TGTGCCACCAATCACCCTCCTAGACAGTATGGCTACACCTTC. Protein product: CATNHPPRQYGYTF.